The TCR beta chain under discussion was sequenced for a study of blood T cell repertoires in COVID-19. Study overall: Sites across the United States, Italy and Spain contributed samples from acute and convalescent COVID-19. Sources were T cells, B-cell-depleted T cells, or PBMCs; the material itself was cDNA or gDNA.

In the original processing: Reference gene primer amplification gave estimated nucleated cell counts. The method was immunoSEQ multiplex PCR; TCRdb's version includes in-frame clones alone and lacks a portion of them. That table gives V, J and clone size, and the DNA gave D and trimming. The data contain over 100,000 clones, 65% to 85% of them singletons. Trimming shortened V by 3 bases and J by 5 bases, and 11 bases separated the two germline ends. Germline V lookup: CDR1 SGHTA, CDR2 FQGNSA. The CDR3 consists of 14 residues. Sequences were obtained from peripheral blood. The receptor was isolated from a woman aged 70-85 years with acute or convalescent COVID-19. The J gene is TRBJ1-5, the V gene TRBV7-2, with D maybe TRBD1 (5 bases). This CDR3 reads CASSLGQGHQPQHF. The CDR3 DNA sequence: TGTGCCAGCAGCTTGGGTCAGGGCCATCAGCCCCAGCATTTT.